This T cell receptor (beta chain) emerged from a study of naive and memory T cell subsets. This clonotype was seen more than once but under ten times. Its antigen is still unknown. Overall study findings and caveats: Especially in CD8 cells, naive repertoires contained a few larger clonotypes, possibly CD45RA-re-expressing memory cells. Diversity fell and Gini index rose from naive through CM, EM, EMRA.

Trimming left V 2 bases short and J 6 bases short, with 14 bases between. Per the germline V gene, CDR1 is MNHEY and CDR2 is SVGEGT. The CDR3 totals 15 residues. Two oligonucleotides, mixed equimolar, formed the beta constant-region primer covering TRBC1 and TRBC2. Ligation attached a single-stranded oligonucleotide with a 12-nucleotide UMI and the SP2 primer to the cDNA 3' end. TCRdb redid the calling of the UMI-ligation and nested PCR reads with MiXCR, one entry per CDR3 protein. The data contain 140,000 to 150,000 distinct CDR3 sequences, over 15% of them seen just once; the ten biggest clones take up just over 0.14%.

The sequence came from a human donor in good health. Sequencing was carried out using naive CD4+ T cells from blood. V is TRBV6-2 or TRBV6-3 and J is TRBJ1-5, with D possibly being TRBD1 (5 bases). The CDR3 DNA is TGTGCCAGCAGTTACCCGTCTGGGACGGGTCAGCCCCAGCATTTT. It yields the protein CASSYPSGTGQPQHF.